This is a list of T cell receptor beta chains from one sample in a study of cytomegalovirus exposure and HLA in healthy donors. Method: immunoSEQ multiplex PCR; TCRdb's copy keeps in-frame clones and lacks some. The sample consists of 130,000 or so clones, roughly three quarters of them appearing once. The specimen was PBMCs. The receptors were gathered from a woman aged 35 to 49 in good health and CMV-seronegative. Both conserved end residues are part of each CDR3. The D gene is left open where the match is weak. Size tells how often a clone was seen (once, few, many) or the class of an expanded clone, and some rows leave it out.

.	TRBV6-5	TRBJ1-2	.	TGTGCCAGCAGTTACTCGCTCGCACAGTTCTATGGCTACACCTTC	CASSYSLAQFYGYTF
.	TRBV5-1	TRBJ2-7	TRBD1	TGCGCCAGCAGCTGGGACAGGGAATACGAGCAGTACTTC	CASSWDREYEQYF
.	TRBV27	TRBJ2-7	TRBD1	TGTGCCAGCAGTCTACAGGGGTATTCCTACGAGCAGTACTTC	CASSLQGYSYEQYF
.	TRBV6-5	TRBJ1-2	.	TGTGCCAGCACCACGGACAGCTACTATGGCTACACCTTC	CASTTDSYYGYTF
.	TRBV28	TRBJ2-6	.	TGTGCCAGCACCGCCGACAGCATCTCTGGGGCCAACGTCCTGACTTTC	CASTADSISGANVLTF
few	TRBV4-2	TRBJ1-2	TRBD1	TGTGCCAGCAGCCAGGACAGGGTTTCTAACTATGGCTACACCTTC	CASSQDRVSNYGYTF
.	TRBV19	TRBJ1-2	.	TGTGCCAGTAGTATAGATCTATACGGGGGAGATGGCTACACCTTC	CASSIDLYGGDGYTF
.	TRBV4-1	TRBJ1-6	.	TGCGCCAGCCGAAGTAGCTCCTATAATTCACCCCTCCACTTT	CASRSSSYNSPLHF
.	TRBV5-1	TRBJ2-1	TRBD2	TGCGCCAGCAGCTTTGAGCGGGGGGCCTCCACCGAGTTCTTC	CASSFERGASTEFF
.	TRBV29-1	TRBJ2-2	.	TGCAGCGTCCAGGGGATATACAACACCGGGGAGCTGTTTTTT	CSVQGIYNTGELFF
.	TRBV6-5	TRBJ1-2	TRBD1	TGTGCCAGCAGTGGGAGACAGGGGGCGAGGGAGGGCTACACCTTC	CASSGRQGAREGYTF
.	TRBV28	TRBJ1-3	.	TGTGCCAGCACCCCCGGGGTTGGAAACACCATATATTTT	CASTPGVGNTIYF
.	TRBV4-3	TRBJ1-1	.	TGCGCCAGCAGCCAGACCCCACAGGGTCGGGGCACTGAAGCTTTCTTT	CASSQTPQGRGTEAFF
few	TRBV6-1	TRBJ1-2	TRBD1	TGTGCCAGCAGTGGAGACAGGGTATCAGGTGGCTACACCTTC	CASSGDRVSGGYTF
.	TRBV4-1	TRBJ2-2	TRBD1	TGCGCCAGCAGCGTCCCAGGGGGGAACACCGGGGAGCTGTTTTTT	CASSVPGGNTGELFF
.	TRBV6-5	TRBJ1-4	TRBD1	TGTGCCAGCAGTTACTTCGGACAGGGTGGTGAAAAACTGTTTTTT	CASSYFGQGGEKLFF
few	TRBV18	TRBJ2-5	TRBD1	TGTGCCAGCTCACCATCCAGACAGGGGACCGGGGAGACCCAGTACTTC	CASSPSRQGTGETQYF
.	TRBV28	TRBJ1-4	TRBD1	TGTGCCAGCAGTGATAGGACAGGGAGGGGTGAAAAACTGTTTTTT	CASSDRTGRGEKLFF
.	TRBV27	TRBJ1-1	.	TGTGCCAGCAGTTTAACCAAGACACTGAACACTGAAGCTTTCTTT	CASSLTKTLNTEAFF
.	TRBV25-1	TRBJ2-3	TRBD1	TGTGCCAGCAGTCCCGGGACAGGGGGGTACACAGATACGCAGTATTTT	CASSPGTGGYTDTQYF
.	TRBV2	TRBJ2-2	TRBD2	TGTGCCAGCAAATCTAGCGGGGGGAACACCGGGGAGCTGTTTTTT	CASKSSGGNTGELFF
.	TRBV6-4	TRBJ1-1	.	TGTGCCAGCAGTGACCGCCCGGAGGCCTCTGAAGCTTTCTTT	CASSDRPEASEAFF
.	TRBV10-3	TRBJ1-2	.	TGTGCCATCAGTGAGTCCCCGGGAAGGGTCTATGGCTACACCTTC	CAISESPGRVYGYTF
few	TRBV30	TRBJ2-5	.	TGTGCCTGGACTAGCGAGTGGGAGACCCAGTACTTC	CAWTSEWETQYF
.	TRBV6-5	TRBJ1-1	.	TGTGCCAGCAGTTCCCGGGGGGGTCGGGCTTTCTTT	CASSSRGGRAFF
.	TRBV7-6	TRBJ1-6	.	TGTGCCAGCAGCTTAGGGCCAGAACCACCCCTCCACTTT	CASSLGPEPPLHF
.	TRBV5-1	TRBJ1-3	.	TGCGCCAGCAGCTTGGAGGGGAACTCTGGAAACACCATATATTTT	CASSLEGNSGNTIYF
.	TRBV9	TRBJ1-6	TRBD1	TGTGCCAGCAGCGTAGACCGGGACAGGGAGTCCTATAATTCACCCCTCCACTTT	CASSVDRDRESYNSPLHF